Each of the 15 T cell receptor beta chains below was sequenced from the same sample in a study of T cells in Graves' hyperthyroidism and ophthalmopathy. From RNA transcripts, TCR beta CDR3 regions were amplified. The primer set for the first-round RT-PCR of the TCR CDR3 was HTBI. From the multiplex PCR reads, TCRdb called clonotypes with MiXCR, one entry per CDR3 protein. The sample has approximately 510,000 distinct CDR3 sequences, over 35% seen once. The sample consisted of peripheral blood or thyroid tissue (not recorded which). The receptors here all came from an adult woman with Graves' disease, either hyperthyroidism or ophthalmopathy (not recorded which).

The V call is TRBV5-6, the J call TRBJ1-2; no clear D gene. The germline gives CDR1 SGHDT, CDR2 YYEEEE. V dropped 0 bases and J dropped 3 bases, with 9 bases sitting between them. The CDR3 covers 14 residues. For the CDR3, the DNA is TGTGCCAGCAGCTTGGGAGCATCCGACTATGGCTACACCTTC. Its protein product is CASSLGASDYGYTF.

V gene TRBV9 combines with J gene TRBJ1-2; D is undetermined. This CDR3 contains 15 residues. V was cut by 6 bases and J by 4 bases, with 19 bases left in between. Germline values: CDR1 SGDLS, CDR2 YYNGEE. The CDR3 sequence is CASNPFEGITYGYTF. In DNA form, the CDR3 reads TGTGCCAGCAACCCCTTCGAGGGCATAACCTATGGCTACACCTTC. Supplemented by reference TRBV9 and TRBJ1-2, the full variable domain reads DSGVTQTPKHLITATGQRVTLRCSPRSGDLSVYWYQQSLDQGLQFLIQYYNGEERAKGNILERFSAQQFPDLHSELNLSSLELGDSALYFCASNPFEGITYGYTFGSGTRLTVV.

The V and J genes are TRBV7-9 and TRBJ1-2; D remains ambiguous. V lost 0 bases, J lost 6 bases, and 11 bases lay in between. The CDR3 is 14 amino acids. Germline V gene data show CDR1 as SEHNR and CDR2 as FQNEAQ (reference sequence). CDR3 sequence reads: CASSLASGGDGYTF. The CDR3 nucleotides read TGTGCCAGCAGCTTAGCGTCCGGTGGTGATGGCTACACCTTC.

Comment on this clonotype: At one end the junction does not follow the germline gene, possibly because of a read error. The J gene is TRBJ2-5, the V gene TRBV20-1; possible D gene TRBD1, 6 bases. This CDR3 spans 13 amino acids. CDR1 is DFQATT, CDR2 SNEGSKA, per germline (reference sequence). CDR3 sequence: CSSMTGTRETRYF. For the CDR3, the DNA is TGCAGCTCTATGACCGGGACACGAGAGACCCGGTACTTC.

Worth noting for this clonotype: Its ends do not fully match the called genes, so a read error is possible. The rearrangement joins TRBV5-1 to TRBJ1-6, with 8 bases that match TRBD1. The CDR3 consists of 16 residues. The V gene's germline CDR1 is SGHRS and CDR2 YFSETQ. CDR3 loop: CASSLDVRGRGSPPHF. The CDR3 DNA sequence: TGCGCCAGCAGCTTGGATGTCAGGGGGCGAGGTTCACCCCCCCACTTT.

There are many counts of this clonotype. The chain is built from TRBV9 and TRBJ2-7; D perhaps matches TRBD1 (6 bases). The germline V gene has CDR1 SGDLS and CDR2 YYNGEE. V was cut by 0 bases and J by 0 bases, with 13 bases left in between. The CDR3 spans 16 residues. CDR3 coding DNA: TGTGCCAGCAGCGTAGGGCAGGGGCCGTTCTCCTACGAGCAGTACTTC. It yields the protein CASSVGQGPFSYEQYF.

The CDR3 DNA reads as TGTGCCAGCAGTTGGACCGGGACAGAATCCAGTGAGCAGTACTTC. Translated: CASSWTGTESSEQYF. The chain recombines TRBV6-5 with TRBJ2-5; 7 bases fit TRBD1. J was trimmed by 11 bases and V by 4 bases; bases with no gene match: 16. The CDR3 is 15 residues long. The V gene's germline CDR1 is MNHEY and CDR2 SVGAGI.

This clonotype has at least ten counts. The chain is built from TRBV10-2 and TRBJ1-4; D is perhaps TRBD1 (6 bases). V lost 3 bases to trimming and J lost 0 bases, with 11 bases between them. The CDR3 is 16 amino acids. Germline lookup yields CDR1 WSHSY and CDR2 SAAADI. CDR3 in DNA: TGCGCCAGCAGTGAAGGACAGCCTGCAACTAATGAAAAACTGTTTTTT. Its protein is CASSEGQPATNEKLFF.

The V and J genes are TRBV7-2 and TRBJ1-4, with 7 bases aligning to TRBD1. CDR1 is SGHTA and CDR2 is FQGNSA in the germline V gene. V shed 5 bases, J shed 7 bases, and the junction held 10 bases outside the gene matches. The CDR3 is made up of 15 amino acids. The CDR3, as DNA: TGTGCCAGCAGCGAGGGAGGGGGCGCGAGTGAAAAACTGTTTTTT. Protein: CASSEGGGASEKLFF.

The chain is built from TRBV4-1 and TRBJ2-5, with D maybe TRBD1 (5 bases). V lost 4 bases and J lost 2, with 11 bases in between. Germline lookup yields CDR1 MGHRA and CDR2 YSYEKL. This CDR3 spans 14 amino acids. The CDR3 coding sequence is TGCGCCAGCAGCCCACCTACAGGTCAAGAGACCCAGTACTTC. Translating it yields CASSPPTGQETQYF.

The chain carries TRBV4-1 and TRBJ2-3; tentatively, D is TRBD2 (5 bases). Germline V gene data show CDR1 as MGHRA and CDR2 as YSYEKL. V dropped 11 bases and J dropped 0 bases, with 15 bases sitting between them. There are 14 residues in the CDR3. The CDR3 protein is CAASGIESTDTQYF. For the CDR3, the DNA is TGCGCCGCATCGGGAATCGAGAGCACAGATACGCAGTATTTT.

The rearrangement uses TRBV7-9 and TRBJ2-7; possibly TRBD1 for D (5 bases). The CDR3 is 12 amino acids. The V and J ends lost 4 bases and 6 bases respectively, with 10 bases between them. Germline values: CDR1 SEHNR, CDR2 FQNEAQ (reference sequence). The CDR3 loop reads CASSSLGVEQYF. The CDR3 nucleotides read TGTGCCAGCAGCTCCTTAGGGGTCGAGCAGTACTTC.

V usage is TRBV5-5 and J usage is TRBJ2-6, with unresolved D. Germline lookup yields CDR1 SGHKS and CDR2 YYEKEE (reference sequence). The length of the CDR3 is 15 residues. The V end lost 4 bases, the J end lost 0 bases, and 8 bases lay between the germline ends. The CDR3 loop reads CASSPIRSGANVLTF. The CDR3 DNA sequence: TGTGCCAGCAGCCCTATTCGCTCTGGGGCCAACGTCCTGACTTTC.

Note on this clonotype: A much larger clone differs from this one at a single base, so this may be a read error. No conserved phenylalanine or tryptophan ends this CDR3, so it is likely a read error. V is TRBV6-5 and J is TRBJ1-1, with D unresolved. V shed 8 bases and J shed 0 bases, with 16 bases lying between them. The length of the CDR3 is 15 residues. Germline V lookup: CDR1 MNHEY, CDR2 SVGAGI. CDR3 loop: CASYKVIGMNTEAFL. The DNA for the CDR3 is TGTGCCAGCTACAAAGTAATAGGAATGAACACTGAAGCTTTCCTT.

This clonotype was observed many times. This chain joins TRBV11-3 and TRBJ2-2; 10 nucleotides align to TRBD1. Per germline, CDR1 SGHNT and CDR2 YENEEA. Trimming removed 5 bases from V and 3 bases from J; junction bases left unmatched: 3. The CDR3 is 15 residues long. The CDR3 loop is CASSPGQGDTGELFF. CDR3 nucleotides: TGTGCCAGCAGCCCCGGACAGGGGGACACCGGGGAGCTGTTTTTT.